This record looks at one T cell receptor (beta chain) sequence and its context. Original handling: Amplifying reference gene primers gave estimates of nucleated cell counts. Sequencing was performed with immunoSEQ multiplex PCR; in TCRdb, only in-frame clones are kept and a portion is missing. The D gene and trimming were derived from the DNA, and the V and J assignments and clone size from that table. Among about 94,000 clones, about 86% were seen once, and the ten largest hold approximately 6.5%. The sample comes from a study of blood T cell repertoires in COVID-19. Study details: Collection of acute and convalescent COVID-19 samples took place in the United States, Italy and Spain. From T cells, B-cell-depleted T cells, or PBMCs came the material, which was cDNA or gDNA.

Germline CDR1 reads SGHNT; CDR2 reads YENEEA. The CDR3 loop spans 20 amino acids. With 0 bases removed from V and 0 bases from J, the gap between germline ends came to 21 bases. The specimen was peripheral blood. The chain employs TRBV11-3 and TRBJ2-1, with a possible D match to TRBD1 (5 bases). The clonotype originates from a man aged 55-75 years with acute or convalescent COVID-19. CDR3 sequence: CASSLESNRYLILSYNEQFF. The CDR3 nucleotides read TGTGCCAGCAGCTTAGAGTCGAACAGGTATCTCATTCTCTCCTACAATGAGCAGTTCTTC.